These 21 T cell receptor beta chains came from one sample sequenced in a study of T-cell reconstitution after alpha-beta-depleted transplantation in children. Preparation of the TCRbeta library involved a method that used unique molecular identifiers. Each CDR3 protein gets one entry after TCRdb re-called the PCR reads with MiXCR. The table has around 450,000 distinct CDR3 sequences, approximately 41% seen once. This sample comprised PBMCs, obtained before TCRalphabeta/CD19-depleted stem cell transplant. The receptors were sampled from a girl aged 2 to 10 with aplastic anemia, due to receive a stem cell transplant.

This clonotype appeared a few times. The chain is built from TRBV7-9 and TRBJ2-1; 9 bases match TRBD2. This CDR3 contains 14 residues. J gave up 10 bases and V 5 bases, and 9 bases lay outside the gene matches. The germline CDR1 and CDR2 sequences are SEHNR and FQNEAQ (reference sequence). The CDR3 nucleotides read TGTGCCAGCAGCCGCCCGGGACTAGCATGGGAGCAGTTCTTC. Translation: CASSRPGLAWEQFF.

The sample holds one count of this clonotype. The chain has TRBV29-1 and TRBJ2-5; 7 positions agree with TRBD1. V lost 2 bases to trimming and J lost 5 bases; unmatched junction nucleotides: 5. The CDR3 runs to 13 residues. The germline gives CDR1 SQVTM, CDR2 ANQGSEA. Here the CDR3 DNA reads TGCAGCGTTGAAACAGGGGACGGGGAGACCCAGTACTTC. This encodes CSVETGDGETQYF.

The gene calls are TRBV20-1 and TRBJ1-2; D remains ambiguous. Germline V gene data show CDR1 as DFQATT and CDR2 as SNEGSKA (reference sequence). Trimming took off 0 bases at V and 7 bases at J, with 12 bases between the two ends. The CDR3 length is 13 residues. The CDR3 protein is CSAREGIGIGYTF. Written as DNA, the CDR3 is TGCAGTGCTAGAGAGGGTATAGGAATTGGCTACACCTTC.

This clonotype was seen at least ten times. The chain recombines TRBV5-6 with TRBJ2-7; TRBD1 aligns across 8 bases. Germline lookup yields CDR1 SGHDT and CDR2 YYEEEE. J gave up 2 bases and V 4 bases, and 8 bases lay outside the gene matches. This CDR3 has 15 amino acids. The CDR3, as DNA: TGTGCCAGCAGCATTCAGGGGGCTTTACCCTACGAGCAGTACTTC. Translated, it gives CASSIQGALPYEQYF.

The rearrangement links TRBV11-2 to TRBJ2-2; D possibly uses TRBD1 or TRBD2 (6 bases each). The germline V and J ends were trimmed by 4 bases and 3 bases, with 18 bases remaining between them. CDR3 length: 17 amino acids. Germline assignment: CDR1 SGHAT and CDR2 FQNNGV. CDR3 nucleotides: TGTGCCAGCAGCTCATCAACAGGGAGGCGGCACACCGGGGAGCTGTTTTTT. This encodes CASSSSTGRRHTGELFF.

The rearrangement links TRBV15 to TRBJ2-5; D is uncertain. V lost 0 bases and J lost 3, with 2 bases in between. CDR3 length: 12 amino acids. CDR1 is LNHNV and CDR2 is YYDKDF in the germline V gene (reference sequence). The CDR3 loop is CATSRDEETQYF. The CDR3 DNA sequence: TGTGCCACCAGCAGAGATGAAGAGACCCAGTACTTC.

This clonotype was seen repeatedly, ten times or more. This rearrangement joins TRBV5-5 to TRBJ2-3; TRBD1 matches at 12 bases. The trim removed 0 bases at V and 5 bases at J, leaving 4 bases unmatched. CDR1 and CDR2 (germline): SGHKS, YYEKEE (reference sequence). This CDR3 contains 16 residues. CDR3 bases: TGTGCCAGCAGCTTGGGGGACAGGGGGCGAGAAGATACGCAGTATTTT. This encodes CASSLGDRGREDTQYF.

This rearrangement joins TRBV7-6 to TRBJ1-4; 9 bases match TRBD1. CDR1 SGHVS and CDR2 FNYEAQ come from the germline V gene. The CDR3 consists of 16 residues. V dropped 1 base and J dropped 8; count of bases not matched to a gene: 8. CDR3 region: CASSLERDGQGEKLFF. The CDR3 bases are TGTGCCAGCAGCTTAGAAAGGGACGGACAGGGGGAAAAACTGTTTTTT.

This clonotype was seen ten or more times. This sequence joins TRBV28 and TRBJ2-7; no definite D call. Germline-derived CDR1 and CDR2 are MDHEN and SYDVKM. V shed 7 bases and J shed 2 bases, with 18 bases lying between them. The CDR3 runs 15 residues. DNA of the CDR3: TGTGCCAGCAAAGTAACTGTGGCCGCTACCTACGAGCAGTACTTC. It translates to CASKVTVAATYEQYF.

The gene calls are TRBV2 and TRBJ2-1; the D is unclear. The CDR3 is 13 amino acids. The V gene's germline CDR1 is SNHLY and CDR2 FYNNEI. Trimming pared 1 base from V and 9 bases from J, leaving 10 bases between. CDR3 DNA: TGTGCCAGCAGTGAAGACAAGACGGGTGAGCAGTTCTTC. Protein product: CASSEDKTGEQFF.

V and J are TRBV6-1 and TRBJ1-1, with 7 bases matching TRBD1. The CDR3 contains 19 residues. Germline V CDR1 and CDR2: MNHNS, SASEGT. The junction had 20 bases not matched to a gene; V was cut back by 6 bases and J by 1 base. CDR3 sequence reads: CASSFKGAGLDLTNTEAFF. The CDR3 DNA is TGTGCCAGCAGCTTTAAGGGGGCAGGTCTTGACCTAACGAACACTGAAGCTTTCTTT.

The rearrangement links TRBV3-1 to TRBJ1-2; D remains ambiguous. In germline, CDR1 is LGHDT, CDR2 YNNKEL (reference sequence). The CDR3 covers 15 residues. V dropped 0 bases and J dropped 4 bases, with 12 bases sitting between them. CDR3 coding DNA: TGTGCCAGCAGCCAAGAGCCTGAGGGAATCTATGGCTACACCTTC. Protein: CASSQEPEGIYGYTF.

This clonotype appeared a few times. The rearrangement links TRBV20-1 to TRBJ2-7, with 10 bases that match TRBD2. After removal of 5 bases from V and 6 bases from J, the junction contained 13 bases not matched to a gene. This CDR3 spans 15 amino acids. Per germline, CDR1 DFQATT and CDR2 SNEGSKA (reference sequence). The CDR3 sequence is CSAAPLSASGSEQYF. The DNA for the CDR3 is TGCAGTGCTGCCCCCTTATCAGCTAGCGGGAGCGAGCAGTACTTC.

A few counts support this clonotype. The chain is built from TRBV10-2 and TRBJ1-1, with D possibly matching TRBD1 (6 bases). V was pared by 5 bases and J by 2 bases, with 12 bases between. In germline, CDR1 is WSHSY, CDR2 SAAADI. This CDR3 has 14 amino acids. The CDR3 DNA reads TGCGCCAGCAGTAACAGGGAGGGTAACACTGAAGCTTTCTTT. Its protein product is CASSNREGNTEAFF.

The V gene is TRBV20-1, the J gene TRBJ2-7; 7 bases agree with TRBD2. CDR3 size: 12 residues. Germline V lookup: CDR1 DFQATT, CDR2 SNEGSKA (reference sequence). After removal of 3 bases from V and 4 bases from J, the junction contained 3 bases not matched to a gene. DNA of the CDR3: TGCAGTGCTAGGGGAGCGGGGTACGAGCAGTACTTC. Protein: CSARGAGYEQYF.

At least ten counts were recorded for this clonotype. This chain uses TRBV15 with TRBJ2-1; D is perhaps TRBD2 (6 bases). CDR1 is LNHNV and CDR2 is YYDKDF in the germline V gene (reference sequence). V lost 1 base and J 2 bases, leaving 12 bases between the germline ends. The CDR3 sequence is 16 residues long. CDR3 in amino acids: CATSRVGGMAYNEQFF. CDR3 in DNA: TGTGCCACCAGCAGAGTAGGAGGGATGGCCTACAATGAGCAGTTCTTC.

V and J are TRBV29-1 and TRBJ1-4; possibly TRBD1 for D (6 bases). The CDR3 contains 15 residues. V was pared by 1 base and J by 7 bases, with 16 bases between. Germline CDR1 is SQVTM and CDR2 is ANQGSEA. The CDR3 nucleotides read TGCAGCGTTGAAGGACGGGGGCCTCGGGGTGAAAAACTGTTTTTT. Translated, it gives CSVEGRGPRGEKLFF.

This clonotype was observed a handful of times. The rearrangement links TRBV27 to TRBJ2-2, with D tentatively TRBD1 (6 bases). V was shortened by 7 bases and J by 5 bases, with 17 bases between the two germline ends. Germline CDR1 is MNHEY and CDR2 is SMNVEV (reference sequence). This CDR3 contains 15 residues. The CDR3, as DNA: TGTGCCAGCAAGGGCAGGGGTTCTTGGACCGGGGAGCTGTTTTTT. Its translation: CASKGRGSWTGELFF.

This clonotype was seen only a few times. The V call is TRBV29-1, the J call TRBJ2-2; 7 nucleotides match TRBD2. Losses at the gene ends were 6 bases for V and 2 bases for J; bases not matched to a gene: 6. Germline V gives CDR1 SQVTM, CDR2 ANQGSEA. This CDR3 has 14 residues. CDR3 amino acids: CSVAGVGNTGELFF. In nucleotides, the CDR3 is TGCAGCGTCGCGGGAGTAGGTAACACCGGGGAGCTGTTTTTT.

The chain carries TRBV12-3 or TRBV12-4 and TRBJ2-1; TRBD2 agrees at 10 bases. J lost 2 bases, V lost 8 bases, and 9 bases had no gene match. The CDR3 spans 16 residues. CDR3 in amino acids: CASLRSGRAAYNEQFF. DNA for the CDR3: TGTGCCAGCCTTAGGAGCGGGAGGGCCGCCTACAATGAGCAGTTCTTC.

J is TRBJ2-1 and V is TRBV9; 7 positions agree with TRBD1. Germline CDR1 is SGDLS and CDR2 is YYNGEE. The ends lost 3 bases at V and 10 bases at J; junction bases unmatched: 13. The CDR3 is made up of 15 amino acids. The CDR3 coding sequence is TGTGCCAGCAGCGGGACAGGTCCCCCCGTGGAAGAGCAGTTCTTC. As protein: CASSGTGPPVEEQFF.